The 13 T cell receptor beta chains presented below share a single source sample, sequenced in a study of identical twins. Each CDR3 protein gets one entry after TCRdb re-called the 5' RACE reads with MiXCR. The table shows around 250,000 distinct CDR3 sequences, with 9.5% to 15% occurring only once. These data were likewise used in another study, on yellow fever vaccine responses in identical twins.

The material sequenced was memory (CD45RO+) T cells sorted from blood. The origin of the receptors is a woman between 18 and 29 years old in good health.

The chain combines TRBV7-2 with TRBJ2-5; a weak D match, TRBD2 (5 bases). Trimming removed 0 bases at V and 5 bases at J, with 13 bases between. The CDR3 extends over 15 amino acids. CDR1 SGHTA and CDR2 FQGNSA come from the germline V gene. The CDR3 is CASSLARYAGETQYF. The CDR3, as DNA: TGTGCCAGCAGCTTAGCGAGGTACGCGGGCGAGACCCAGTACTTC.

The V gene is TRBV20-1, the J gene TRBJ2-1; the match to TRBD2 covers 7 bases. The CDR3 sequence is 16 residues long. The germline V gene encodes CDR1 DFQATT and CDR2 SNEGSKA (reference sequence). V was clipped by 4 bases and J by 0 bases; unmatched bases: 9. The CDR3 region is CSANWWGRGSYNEQFF. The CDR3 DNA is TGCAGTGCTAATTGGTGGGGGAGGGGCTCCTACAATGAGCAGTTCTTC.

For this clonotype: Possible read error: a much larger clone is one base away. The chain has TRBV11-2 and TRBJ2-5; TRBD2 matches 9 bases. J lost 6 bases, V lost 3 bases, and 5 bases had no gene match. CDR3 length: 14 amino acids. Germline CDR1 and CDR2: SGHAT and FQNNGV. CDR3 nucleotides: TGTGCCAGCAGCTTCCAACTAGCGGGCCAGACCCAGTACTTC. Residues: CASSFQLAGQTQYF. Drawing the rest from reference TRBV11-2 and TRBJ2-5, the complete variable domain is EAGVAQSPRYKIIEKRQSVAFWCNPISGHATLYWYQQILGQGPKLLIQFQNNGVVDDSQLPKDRFSAERLKGVDSTLKIQPAKLEDSAVYLCASSFQLAGQTQYFGPGTRLLVL.

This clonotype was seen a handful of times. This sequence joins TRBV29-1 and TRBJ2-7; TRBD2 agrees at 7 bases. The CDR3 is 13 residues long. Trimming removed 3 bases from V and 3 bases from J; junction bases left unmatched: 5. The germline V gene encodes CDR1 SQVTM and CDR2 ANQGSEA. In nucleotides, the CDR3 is TGCAGCGTTGATCTAGCGGTAAACTACGAGCAGTACTTC. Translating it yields CSVDLAVNYEQYF.

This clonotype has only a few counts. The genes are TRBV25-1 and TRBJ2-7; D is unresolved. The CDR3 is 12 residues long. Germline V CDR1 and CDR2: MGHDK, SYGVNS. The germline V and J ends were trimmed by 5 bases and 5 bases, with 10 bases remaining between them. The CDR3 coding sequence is TGTGCCAGCAGTCTAAGTACTAACGAGCAGTACTTC. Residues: CASSLSTNEQYF.

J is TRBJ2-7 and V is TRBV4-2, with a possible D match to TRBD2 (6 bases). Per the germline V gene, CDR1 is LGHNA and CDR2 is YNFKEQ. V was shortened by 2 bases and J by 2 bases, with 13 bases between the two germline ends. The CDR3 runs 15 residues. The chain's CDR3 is CASSQRPGGAYEQYF. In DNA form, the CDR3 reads TGTGCCAGCAGCCAAAGGCCTGGCGGGGCCTACGAGCAGTACTTC.

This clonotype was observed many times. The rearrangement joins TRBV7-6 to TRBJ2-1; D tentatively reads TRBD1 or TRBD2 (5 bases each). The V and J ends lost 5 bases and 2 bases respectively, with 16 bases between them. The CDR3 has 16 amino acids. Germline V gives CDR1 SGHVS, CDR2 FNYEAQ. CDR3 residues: CASSPEVGATYNEQFF. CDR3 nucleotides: TGTGCCAGCAGCCCCGAGGTCGGGGCCACCTACAATGAGCAGTTCTTC.

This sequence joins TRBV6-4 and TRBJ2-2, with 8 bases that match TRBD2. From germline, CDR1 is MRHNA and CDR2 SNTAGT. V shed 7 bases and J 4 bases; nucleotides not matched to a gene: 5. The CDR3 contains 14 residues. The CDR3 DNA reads TGTGCCAGCAAACGGGGGGGCAGCACCGGGGAGCTGTTTTTT. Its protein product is CASKRGGSTGELFF.

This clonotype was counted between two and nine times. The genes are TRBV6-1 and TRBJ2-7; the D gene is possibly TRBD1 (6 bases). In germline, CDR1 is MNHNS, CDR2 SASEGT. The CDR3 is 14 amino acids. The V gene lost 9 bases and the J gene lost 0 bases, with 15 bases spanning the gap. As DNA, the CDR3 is TGTGCCAGTAGAGGGACAAAAAGCTCCTACGAGCAGTACTTC. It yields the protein CASRGTKSSYEQYF.

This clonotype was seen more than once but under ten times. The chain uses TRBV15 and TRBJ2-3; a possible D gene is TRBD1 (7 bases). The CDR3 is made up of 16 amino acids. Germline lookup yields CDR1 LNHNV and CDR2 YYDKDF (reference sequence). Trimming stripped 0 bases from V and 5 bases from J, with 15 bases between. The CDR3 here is CATSRDSGGRGDTQYF. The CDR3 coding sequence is TGTGCCACCAGCAGAGATTCAGGGGGGCGCGGAGATACGCAGTATTTT.

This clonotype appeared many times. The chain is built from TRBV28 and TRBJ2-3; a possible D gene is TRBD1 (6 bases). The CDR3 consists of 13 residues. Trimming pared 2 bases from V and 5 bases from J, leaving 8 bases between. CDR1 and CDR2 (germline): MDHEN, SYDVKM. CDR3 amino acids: CASSLPRGDTQYF. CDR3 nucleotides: TGTGCCAGCAGTTTACCCAGGGGAGATACGCAGTATTTT.

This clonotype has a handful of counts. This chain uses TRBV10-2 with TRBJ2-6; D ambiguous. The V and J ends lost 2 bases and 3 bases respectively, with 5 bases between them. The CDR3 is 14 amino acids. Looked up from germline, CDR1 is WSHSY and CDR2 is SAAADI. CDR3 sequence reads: CASSEGSGANVLTF. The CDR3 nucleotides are TGCGCCAGCAGTGAGGGAAGTGGGGCCAACGTCCTGACTTTC.

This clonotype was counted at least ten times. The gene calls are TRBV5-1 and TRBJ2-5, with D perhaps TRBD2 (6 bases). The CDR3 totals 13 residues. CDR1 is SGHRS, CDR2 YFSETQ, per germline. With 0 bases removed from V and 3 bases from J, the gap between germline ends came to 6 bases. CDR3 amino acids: CASSLGLEETQYF. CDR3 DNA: TGCGCCAGCAGCTTGGGACTAGAAGAGACCCAGTACTTC.